Listed below are T cell receptor beta chains from one sample, sequenced in a study of blood T cells in healthy people across ages. TCRdb re-analysed the 5' RACE reads in MiXCR, keeping a single row per CDR3 protein. The sample has about 1.5 million distinct CDR3 sequences, approximately 38% seen once. Sequences were obtained from blood. Receptor source: a woman between 18 and 29 years old in good health. The CDR3 runs from the conserved cysteine through the conserved F or W. The D gene is left open where the match is weak.

J | V | D | CDR3
TRBJ1-1 | TRBV20-1 | NA | CSAPGVTEAFF
TRBJ1-5 | TRBV20-1 | NA | CSARPWGDSNQPQHF
TRBJ2-1 | TRBV12-3/TRBV12-4 | NA | CASSFSWGPGNEQFF
TRBJ1-3 | TRBV4-2 | NA | CASSQVGTAGNTIYF
TRBJ2-3 | TRBV6-1 | TRBD1 | CASSRPPDRDPDMQYF
TRBJ2-3 | TRBV4-1 | NA | CASSDSGALSTDTQYF
TRBJ2-7 | TRBV5-1 | TRBD2 | CASSGGSSFSYEQYF
TRBJ2-7 | TRBV12-3/TRBV12-4 | TRBD2 | CASSSRLAGNSYEQYF
TRBJ2-7 | TRBV28 | TRBD1 | CASRLDGTGGYEQYF
TRBJ1-6 | TRBV12-3/TRBV12-4 | NA | CASSLHRDSPLHF
TRBJ1-3 | TRBV20-1 | NA | CSARVGEGGNTIYF
TRBJ2-6 | TRBV6-5 | TRBD2 | CASLRGNGANVLTF
TRBJ2-4 | TRBV4-1 | NA | CASNQLQGSEQYF
TRBJ2-7 | TRBV6-6 | TRBD1 | CASSSRTGNYEQYF
TRBJ2-1 | TRBV27 | TRBD2 | CASSQTSGNYNEQFF
NA | TRBV5-1 | NA | CASSLATAQETQYF
TRBJ1-2 | TRBV6-5 | NA | CASSYYRPPRDGYTF
TRBJ2-3 | TRBV6-5 | TRBD2 | CASRWTSGISTDTQYF
TRBJ2-1 | TRBV7-6 | TRBD2 | CASSQLAGAVYNEQFF
TRBJ2-2 | TRBV12-3/TRBV12-4 | TRBD2 | CAIKVRLAGGTNTGELFF
TRBJ2-1 | TRBV29-1 | TRBD1 | CSGTGGGETQFF
TRBJ1-1 | TRBV7-3 | NA | CASSLSQLGNTEAFF
TRBJ2-5 | TRBV6-2/TRBV6-3 | TRBD1 | CASTRDRQETQYF